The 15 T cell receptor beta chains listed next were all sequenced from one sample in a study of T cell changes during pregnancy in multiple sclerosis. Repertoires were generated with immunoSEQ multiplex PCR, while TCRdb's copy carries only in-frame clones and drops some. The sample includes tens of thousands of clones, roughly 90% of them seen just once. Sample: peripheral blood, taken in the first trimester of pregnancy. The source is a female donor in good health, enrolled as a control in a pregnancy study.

CDR3 in DNA: TGCAGCGTTGAAGATCCCGCACCGACAGGGGCTGGCTACACCTTC. Translation: CSVEDPAPTGAGYTF. J is TRBJ1-2 and V is TRBV29-1, with 8 bases aligning to TRBD1. After removal of 0 bases from V and 7 bases from J, the junction contained 10 bases not matched to a gene. CDR3 length equals 15 residues. The germline gives CDR1 SQVTM, CDR2 ANQGSEA.

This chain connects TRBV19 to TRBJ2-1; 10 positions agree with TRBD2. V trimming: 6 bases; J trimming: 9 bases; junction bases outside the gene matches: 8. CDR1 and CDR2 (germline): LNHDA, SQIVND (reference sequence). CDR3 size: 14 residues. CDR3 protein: CASRSSGRRSEQFF. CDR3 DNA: TGTGCCAGTAGGAGTAGCGGGAGGAGGAGTGAGCAGTTCTTC.

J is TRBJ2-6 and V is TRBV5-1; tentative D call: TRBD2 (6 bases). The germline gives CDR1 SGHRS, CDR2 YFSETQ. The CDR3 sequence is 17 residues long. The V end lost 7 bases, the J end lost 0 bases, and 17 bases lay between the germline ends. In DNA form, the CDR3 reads TGCGCCAGCGGGGATGGCAGGACTATCTCTGGGGCCAACGTCCTGACTTTC. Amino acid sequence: CASGDGRTISGANVLTF.

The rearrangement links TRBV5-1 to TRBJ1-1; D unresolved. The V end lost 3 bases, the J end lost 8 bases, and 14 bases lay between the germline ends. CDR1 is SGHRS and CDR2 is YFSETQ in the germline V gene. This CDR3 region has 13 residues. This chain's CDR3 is CASSYGSTAEAFF. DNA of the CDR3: TGCGCCAGCAGCTACGGTTCGACTGCGGAAGCTTTCTTT.

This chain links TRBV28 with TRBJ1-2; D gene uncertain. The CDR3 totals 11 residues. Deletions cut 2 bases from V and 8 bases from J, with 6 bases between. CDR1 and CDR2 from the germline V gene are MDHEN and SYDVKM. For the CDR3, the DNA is TGTGCCAGCAGTTTACCGGGGGGCTACACCTTC. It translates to CASSLPGGYTF.

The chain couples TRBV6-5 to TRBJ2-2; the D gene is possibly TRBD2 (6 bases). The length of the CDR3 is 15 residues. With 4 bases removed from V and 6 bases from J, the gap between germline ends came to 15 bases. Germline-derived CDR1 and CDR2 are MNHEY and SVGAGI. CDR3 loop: CASSFFRGGAGELFF. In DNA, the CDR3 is TGTGCCAGCAGTTTTTTTCGCGGAGGGGCCGGGGAGCTGTTTTTT.

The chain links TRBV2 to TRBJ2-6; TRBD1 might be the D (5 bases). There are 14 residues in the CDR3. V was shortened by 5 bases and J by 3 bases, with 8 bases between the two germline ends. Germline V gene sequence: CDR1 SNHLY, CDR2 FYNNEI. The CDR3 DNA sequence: TGTGCCAGCAGTAAGGGGCATGGGGCCAACGTCCTGACTTTC. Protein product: CASSKGHGANVLTF.

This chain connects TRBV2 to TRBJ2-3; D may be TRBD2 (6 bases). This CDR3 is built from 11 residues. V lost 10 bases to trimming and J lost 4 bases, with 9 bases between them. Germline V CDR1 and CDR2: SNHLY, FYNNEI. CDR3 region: CATGVADTQYF. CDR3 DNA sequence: TGTGCCACGGGGGTAGCAGATACGCAGTATTTT.

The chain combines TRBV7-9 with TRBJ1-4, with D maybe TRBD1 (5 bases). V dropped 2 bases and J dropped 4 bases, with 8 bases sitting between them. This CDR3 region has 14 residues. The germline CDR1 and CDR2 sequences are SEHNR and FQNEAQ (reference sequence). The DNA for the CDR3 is TGTGCCAGCAGCTTAACACAGGTTAATGAAAAACTGTTTTTT. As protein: CASSLTQVNEKLFF.

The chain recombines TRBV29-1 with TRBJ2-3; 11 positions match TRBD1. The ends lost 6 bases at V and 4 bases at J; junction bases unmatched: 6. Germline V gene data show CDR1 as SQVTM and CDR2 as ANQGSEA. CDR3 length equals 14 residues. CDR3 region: CSVRTGGVADTQYF. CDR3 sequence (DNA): TGCAGCGTGCGGACAGGGGGCGTAGCAGATACGCAGTATTTT.

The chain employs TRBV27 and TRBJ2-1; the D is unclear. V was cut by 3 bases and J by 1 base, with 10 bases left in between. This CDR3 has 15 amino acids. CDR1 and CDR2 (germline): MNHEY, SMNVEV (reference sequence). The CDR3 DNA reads TGTGCCAGCAGTTTCTCGCCAACTTCCTACAATGAGCAGTTCTTC. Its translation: CASSFSPTSYNEQFF.

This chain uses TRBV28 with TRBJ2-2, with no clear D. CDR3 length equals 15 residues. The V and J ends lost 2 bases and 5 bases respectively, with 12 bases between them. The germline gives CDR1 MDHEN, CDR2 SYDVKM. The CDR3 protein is CASSLRIRVTGELFF. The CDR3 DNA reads TGTGCCAGCAGTTTAAGGATTCGGGTTACCGGGGAGCTGTTTTTT.

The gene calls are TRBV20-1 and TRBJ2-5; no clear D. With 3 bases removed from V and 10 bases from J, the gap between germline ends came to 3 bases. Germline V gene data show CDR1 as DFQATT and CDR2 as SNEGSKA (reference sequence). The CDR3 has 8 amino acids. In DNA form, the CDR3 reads TGCAGTGCTAGGAGCCAGTACTTC. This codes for CSARSQYF.

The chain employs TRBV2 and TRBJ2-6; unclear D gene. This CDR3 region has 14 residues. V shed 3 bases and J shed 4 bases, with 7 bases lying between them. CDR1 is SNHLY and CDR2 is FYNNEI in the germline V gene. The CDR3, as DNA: TGTGCCAGCAGTGACAGGTCGGGGGCCAACGTCCTGACTTTC. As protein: CASSDRSGANVLTF.

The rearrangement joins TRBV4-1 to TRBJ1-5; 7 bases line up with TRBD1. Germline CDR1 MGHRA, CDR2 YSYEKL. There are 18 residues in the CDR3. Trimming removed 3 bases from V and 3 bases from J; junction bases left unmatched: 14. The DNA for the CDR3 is TGCGCCAGCAGCCATGAGGGGGCCATGGGACAGATCAATCAGCCCCAGCATTTT. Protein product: CASSHEGAMGQINQPQHF.